The rows below give T cell receptor beta chains drawn from one sample of a study of blood T cells in healthy people across ages. TCRdb re-called the 5' RACE reads with MiXCR, one entry per CDR3 protein. The sample includes about 970,000 distinct CDR3 sequences, 45% to 60% of them seen just once. The sample comprised blood. The receptors derive from a woman in her fifties or sixties in good health. CDR3s include the opening cysteine and the closing phenylalanine or tryptophan. The D gene is left open where the match is weak. Only some rows state a clone size, as once, few, many or a class for expanded clones.

J gene,D gene,clone size,V gene,CDR3 DNA,CDR3 protein
TRBJ2-5,-,-,TRBV25-1,TGTGCCAGCAGCGAAATGACGGGCCGAGAGACCCAGTACTTC,CASSEMTGRETQYF
TRBJ2-5,-,-,TRBV28,TGTGCCAGCAGTAAGAGACACTGGTACCAAGAGACCCAGTACTTC,CASSKRHWYQETQYF
TRBJ2-7,-,-,TRBV25-1,TGTGCCAGCAGTGCCAGCCCGTCTTCCTACGAGCAGTACTTC,CASSASPSSYEQYF
TRBJ2-1,TRBD2,few,TRBV30,TGTGCCTGGAGACTAGCGGTATACAATGAGCAGTTCTTC,CAWRLAVYNEQFF
TRBJ2-5,-,few,TRBV5-1,TGCGCCAGCAGCGCCGGACCCATGAGGGTACAAGAGACCCAGTACTTC,CASSAGPMRVQETQYF
TRBJ2-7,TRBD1,few,TRBV29-1,TGCAGCGTCAAAAGGGGGACAGGGTACCACGAGCAGTACTTC,CSVKRGTGYHEQYF
TRBJ2-3,-,-,TRBV27,TGTGCCAGCAGTTTATCCCGGGGTGGGTTTGCAGATACGCAGTATTTT,CASSLSRGGFADTQYF
TRBJ2-1,-,-,TRBV20-1,TGCAGTGCTAGACGGACTATCTACAATGAGCAGTTCTTC,CSARRTIYNEQFF
TRBJ1-1,-,-,TRBV20-1,TGCAGTGCTGGGACGACGGGGAACACTGAAGCTTTCTTT,CSAGTTGNTEAFF
TRBJ2-3,-,-,TRBV5-6,TGTGCCAGCAGCCCCTCGGGATTCCGCACAGATACGCAGTATTTT,CASSPSGFRTDTQYF
TRBJ2-3,TRBD2,-,TRBV20-1,TGCAGTGCTCTAAGCGGGAGAGACTCCACAGATACGCAGTATTTT,CSALSGRDSTDTQYF
TRBJ2-3,TRBD2,-,TRBV5-1,TGCGCCAGCAGCTTGGGGGCGGGAGAGGCAGATACGCAGTATTTT,CASSLGAGEADTQYF
TRBJ2-1,-,-,TRBV4-3,TGCGCCAGCAGCCAAGAAGCAGGGCTGGGGGTTTTATACAATGAGCAGTTCTTC,CASSQEAGLGVLYNEQFF
TRBJ1-4,-,-,TRBV21-1,TGTGCCAGCAGCAAAGAAGGGCCCGCTGACAGGGGTCAACCAACTAATGAAAAACTGTTTTTT,CASSKEGPADRGQPTNEKLFF
TRBJ1-2,-,-,TRBV28,TGTGCCAGCAGTCCCAGGTTCTCCCTGTCCTATGGCTACACCTTC,CASSPRFSLSYGYTF
TRBJ2-1,TRBD2,-,TRBV20-1,TGCAGTGCGGGAGGACTAGCGGAGCGATACAATGAGCAGTTCTTC,CSAGGLAERYNEQFF
TRBJ2-5,-,-,TRBV7-6,TGTGCCAGCAGCCCCACCCCAGGGGGGGCGGGAGAGACCCAGTACTTC,CASSPTPGGAGETQYF
TRBJ2-5,TRBD2,-,TRBV27,TGTGCCAGCAGTTTAGAGGCGAGCGGGAGGGCCTATAGGGAGACCCAGTACTTC,CASSLEASGRAYRETQYF
TRBJ2-7,-,-,TRBV5-1,TGCGCCAGCAATCCGGGACCGTCGATAAGCGAGCAGTACTTC,CASNPGPSISEQYF
TRBJ2-5,TRBD1,-,TRBV13,TGTGCCAGCAGCAAGGGACAGACCTCGGAGACCCAGTACTTC,CASSKGQTSETQYF